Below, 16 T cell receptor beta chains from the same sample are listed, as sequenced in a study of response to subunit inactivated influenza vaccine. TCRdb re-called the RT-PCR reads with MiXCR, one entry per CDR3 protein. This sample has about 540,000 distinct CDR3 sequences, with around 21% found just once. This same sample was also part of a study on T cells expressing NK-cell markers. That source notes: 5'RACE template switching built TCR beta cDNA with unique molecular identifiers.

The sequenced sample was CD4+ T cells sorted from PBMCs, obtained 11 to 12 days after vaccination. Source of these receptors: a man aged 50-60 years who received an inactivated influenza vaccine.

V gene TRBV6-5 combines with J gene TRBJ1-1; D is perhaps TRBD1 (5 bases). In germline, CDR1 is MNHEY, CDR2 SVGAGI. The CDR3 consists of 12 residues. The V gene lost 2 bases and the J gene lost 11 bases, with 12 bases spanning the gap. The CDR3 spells CASSYDRGRAFF. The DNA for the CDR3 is TGTGCCAGCAGTTACGATCGGGGGAGGGCTTTCTTT.

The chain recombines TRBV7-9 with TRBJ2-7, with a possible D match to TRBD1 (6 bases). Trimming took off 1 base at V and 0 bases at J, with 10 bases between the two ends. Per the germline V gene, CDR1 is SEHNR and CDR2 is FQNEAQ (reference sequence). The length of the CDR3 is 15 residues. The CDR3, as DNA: TGTGCCAGCAGCTTAGTAGGGGGTCACTCCTACGAGCAGTACTTC. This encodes CASSLVGGHSYEQYF.

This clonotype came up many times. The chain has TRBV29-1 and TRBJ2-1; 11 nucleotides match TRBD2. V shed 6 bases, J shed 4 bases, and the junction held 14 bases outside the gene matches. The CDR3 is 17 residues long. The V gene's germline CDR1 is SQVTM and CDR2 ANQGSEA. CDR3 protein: CSVDIIPIAGGYNEQFF. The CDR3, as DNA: TGCAGCGTCGATATTATCCCAATAGCGGGAGGGTACAATGAGCAGTTCTTC.

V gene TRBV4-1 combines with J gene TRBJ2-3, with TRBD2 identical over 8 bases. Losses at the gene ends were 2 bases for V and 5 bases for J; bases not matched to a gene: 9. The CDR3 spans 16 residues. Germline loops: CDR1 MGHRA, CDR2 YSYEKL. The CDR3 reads CASSQLPGLGRDTQYF. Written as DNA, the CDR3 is TGCGCCAGCAGCCAACTTCCGGGACTAGGGAGAGATACGCAGTATTTT.

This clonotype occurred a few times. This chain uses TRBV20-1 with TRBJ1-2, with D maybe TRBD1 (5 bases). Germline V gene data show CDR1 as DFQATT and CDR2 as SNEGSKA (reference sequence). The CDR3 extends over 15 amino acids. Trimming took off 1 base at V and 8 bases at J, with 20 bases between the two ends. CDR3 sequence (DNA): TGCAGTGCTAGAGGGGGGAGTGGGCCCGCGGGAGGCTACACCTTC. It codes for CSARGGSGPAGGYTF.

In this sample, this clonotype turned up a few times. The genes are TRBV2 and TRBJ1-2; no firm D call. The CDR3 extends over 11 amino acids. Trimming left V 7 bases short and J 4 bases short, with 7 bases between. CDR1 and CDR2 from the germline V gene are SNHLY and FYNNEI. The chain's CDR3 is CASMGGYGYTF. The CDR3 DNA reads TGTGCCAGCATGGGAGGCTATGGCTACACCTTC.

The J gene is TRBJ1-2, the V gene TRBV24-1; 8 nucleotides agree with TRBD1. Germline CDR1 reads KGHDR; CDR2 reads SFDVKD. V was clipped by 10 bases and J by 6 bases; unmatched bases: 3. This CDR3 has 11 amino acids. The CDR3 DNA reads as TGTGCCACTCGGACAGGGCATGGCTACACCTTC. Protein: CATRTGHGYTF.

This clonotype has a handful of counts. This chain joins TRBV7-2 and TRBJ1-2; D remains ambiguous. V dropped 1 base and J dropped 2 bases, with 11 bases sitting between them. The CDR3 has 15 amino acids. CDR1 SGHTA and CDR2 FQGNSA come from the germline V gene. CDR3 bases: TGTGCCAGCAGCTTAGTTGTGTACCCGAACTATGGCTACACCTTC. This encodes CASSLVVYPNYGYTF. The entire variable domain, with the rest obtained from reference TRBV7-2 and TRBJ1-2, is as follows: GAGVSQSPSNKVTEKGKDVELRCDPISGHTALYWYRQSLGQGLEFLIYFQGNSAPDKSGLPSDRFSAERTGGSVSTLTIQRTQQEDSAVYLCASSLVVYPNYGYTFGSGTRLTVV.

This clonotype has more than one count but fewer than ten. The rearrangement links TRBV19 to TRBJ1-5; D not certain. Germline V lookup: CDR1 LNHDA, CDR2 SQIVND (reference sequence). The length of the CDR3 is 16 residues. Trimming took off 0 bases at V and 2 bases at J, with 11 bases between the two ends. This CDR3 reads CASSIEKSGGNQPQHF. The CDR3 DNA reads TGTGCCAGTAGTATAGAGAAGTCGGGAGGCAATCAGCCCCAGCATTTT.

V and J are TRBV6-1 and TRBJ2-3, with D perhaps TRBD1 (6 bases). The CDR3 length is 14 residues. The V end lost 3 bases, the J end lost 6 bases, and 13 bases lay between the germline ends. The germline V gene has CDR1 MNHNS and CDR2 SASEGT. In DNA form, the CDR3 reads TGTGCCAGCAGTGATACAGGGAGTCCCGATACGCAGTATTTT. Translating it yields CASSDTGSPDTQYF.

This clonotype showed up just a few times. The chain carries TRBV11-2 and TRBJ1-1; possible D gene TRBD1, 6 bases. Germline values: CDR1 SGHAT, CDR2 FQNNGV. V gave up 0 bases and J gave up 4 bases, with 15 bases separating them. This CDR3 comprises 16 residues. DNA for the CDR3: TGTGCCAGCAGCTTAGATCCTGGCAGGGGAAGCACTGAAGCTTTCTTT. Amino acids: CASSLDPGRGSTEAFF. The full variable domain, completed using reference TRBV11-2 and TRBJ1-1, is EAGVAQSPRYKIIEKRQSVAFWCNPISGHATLYWYQQILGQGPKLLIQFQNNGVVDDSQLPKDRFSAERLKGVDSTLKIQPAKLEDSAVYLCASSLDPGRGSTEAFFGQGTRLTVV.

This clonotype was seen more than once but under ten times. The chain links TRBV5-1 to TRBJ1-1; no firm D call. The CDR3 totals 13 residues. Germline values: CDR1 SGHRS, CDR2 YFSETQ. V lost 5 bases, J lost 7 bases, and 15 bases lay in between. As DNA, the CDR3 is TGCGCCAGCAGAAACATCGGAGGGATTGAAGCTTTCTTT. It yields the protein CASRNIGGIEAFF.

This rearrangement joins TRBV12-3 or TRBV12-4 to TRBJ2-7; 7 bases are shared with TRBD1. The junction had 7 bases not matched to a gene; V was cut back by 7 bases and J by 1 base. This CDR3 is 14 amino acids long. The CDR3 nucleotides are TGTGCCAGCACCCCGGGACAGCCATCCTACGAGCAGTACTTC. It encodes CASTPGQPSYEQYF.

In DNA, the CDR3 is TGTGCCAGCAGGGGGACGGGTCGCTCCTACGAGCAGTACTTC. Protein product: CASRGTGRSYEQYF. The chain has TRBV28 and TRBJ2-7; D is possibly TRBD1 or TRBD2 (5 bases each). V lost 6 bases, J lost 0 bases, and 12 bases lay in between. The CDR3 sequence is 14 residues long. CDR1 and CDR2 (germline): MDHEN, SYDVKM.

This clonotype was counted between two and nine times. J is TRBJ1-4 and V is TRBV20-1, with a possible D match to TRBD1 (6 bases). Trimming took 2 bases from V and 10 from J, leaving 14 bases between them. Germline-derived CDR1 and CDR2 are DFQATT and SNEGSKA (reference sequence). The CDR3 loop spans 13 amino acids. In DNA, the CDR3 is TGCAGTGCTAGACGGACAGAGTTGCGAAAACTGTTTTTT. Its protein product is CSARRTELRKLFF.

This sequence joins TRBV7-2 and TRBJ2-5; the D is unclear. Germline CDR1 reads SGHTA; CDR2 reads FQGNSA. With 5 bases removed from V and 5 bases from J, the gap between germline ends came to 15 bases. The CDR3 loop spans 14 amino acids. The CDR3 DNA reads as TGTGCCAGCAGCCGTCGCCAAATTCGCGAGACCCAGTACTTC. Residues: CASSRRQIRETQYF.